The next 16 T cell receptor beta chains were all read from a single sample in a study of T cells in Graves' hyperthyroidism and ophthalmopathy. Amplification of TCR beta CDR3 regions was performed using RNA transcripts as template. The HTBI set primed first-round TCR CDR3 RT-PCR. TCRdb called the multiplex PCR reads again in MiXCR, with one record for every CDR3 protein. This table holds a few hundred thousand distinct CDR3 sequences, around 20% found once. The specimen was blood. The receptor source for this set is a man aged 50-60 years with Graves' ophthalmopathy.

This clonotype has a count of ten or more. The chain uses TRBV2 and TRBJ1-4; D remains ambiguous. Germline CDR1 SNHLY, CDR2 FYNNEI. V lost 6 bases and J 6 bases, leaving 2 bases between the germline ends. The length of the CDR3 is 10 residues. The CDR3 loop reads CASRDEKLFF. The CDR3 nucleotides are TGTGCCAGCAGGGATGAAAAACTGTTTTTT.

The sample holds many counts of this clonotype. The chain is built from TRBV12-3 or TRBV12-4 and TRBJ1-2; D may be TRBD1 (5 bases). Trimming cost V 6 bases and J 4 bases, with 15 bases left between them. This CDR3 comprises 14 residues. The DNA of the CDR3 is TGTGCCAGCAGCCCCAGGGCCGGGCCCTATGGCTACACCTTC. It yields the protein CASSPRAGPYGYTF.

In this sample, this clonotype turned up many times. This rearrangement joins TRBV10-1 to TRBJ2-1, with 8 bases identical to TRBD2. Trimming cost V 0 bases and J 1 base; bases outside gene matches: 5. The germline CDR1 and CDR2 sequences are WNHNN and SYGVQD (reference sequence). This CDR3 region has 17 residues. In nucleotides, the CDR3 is TGCGCCAGCAGTGAGTCGACGGCGGGAGGATCCTACAATGAGCAGTTCTTC. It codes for CASSESTAGGSYNEQFF.

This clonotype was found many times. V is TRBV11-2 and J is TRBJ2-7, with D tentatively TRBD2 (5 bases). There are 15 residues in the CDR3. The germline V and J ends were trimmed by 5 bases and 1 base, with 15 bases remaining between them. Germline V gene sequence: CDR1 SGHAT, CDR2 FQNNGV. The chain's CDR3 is CASSLQRSGSYEQYF. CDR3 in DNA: TGTGCCAGCAGCCTCCAGCGGAGTGGGTCCTACGAGCAGTACTTC.

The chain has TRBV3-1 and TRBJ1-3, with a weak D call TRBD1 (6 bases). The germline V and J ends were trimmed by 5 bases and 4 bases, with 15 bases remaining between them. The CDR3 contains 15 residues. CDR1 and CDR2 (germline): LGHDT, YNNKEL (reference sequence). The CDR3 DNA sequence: TGTGCCAGCAGCTCAACCAGGGGCCAAGGAAACACCATATATTTT. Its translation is CASSSTRGQGNTIYF.

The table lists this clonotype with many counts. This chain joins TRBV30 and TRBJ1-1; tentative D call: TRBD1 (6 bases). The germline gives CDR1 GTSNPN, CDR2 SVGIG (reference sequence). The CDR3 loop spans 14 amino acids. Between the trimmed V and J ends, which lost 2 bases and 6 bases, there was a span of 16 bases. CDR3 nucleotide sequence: TGTGCCTGGAGTAAAGGGGGGGTCTTCGCTGAAGCTTTCTTT. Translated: CAWSKGGVFAEAFF.

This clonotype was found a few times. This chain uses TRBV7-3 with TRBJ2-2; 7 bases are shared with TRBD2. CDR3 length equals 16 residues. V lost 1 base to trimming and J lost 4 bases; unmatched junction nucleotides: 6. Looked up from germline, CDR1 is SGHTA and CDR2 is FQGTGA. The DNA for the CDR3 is TGTGCCAGCAGCTTAAGGGCTAGCGGTCGCACCGGGGAGCTGTTTTTT. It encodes CASSLRASGRTGELFF.

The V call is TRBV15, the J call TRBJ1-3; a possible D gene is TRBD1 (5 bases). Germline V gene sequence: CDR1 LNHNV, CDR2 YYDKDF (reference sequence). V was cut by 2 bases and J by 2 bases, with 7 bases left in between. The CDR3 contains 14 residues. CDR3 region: CATSRPGTGNTIYF. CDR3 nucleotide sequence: TGTGCCACCAGCAGACCAGGGACTGGAAACACCATATATTTT.

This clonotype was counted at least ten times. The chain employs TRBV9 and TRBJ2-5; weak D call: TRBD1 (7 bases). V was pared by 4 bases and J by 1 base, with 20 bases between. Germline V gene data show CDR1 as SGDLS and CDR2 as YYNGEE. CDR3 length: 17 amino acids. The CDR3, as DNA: TGTGCCAGCAGCTCGACAGGGACACCGCGGGGCCAAGAGACCCAGTACTTC. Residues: CASSSTGTPRGQETQYF.

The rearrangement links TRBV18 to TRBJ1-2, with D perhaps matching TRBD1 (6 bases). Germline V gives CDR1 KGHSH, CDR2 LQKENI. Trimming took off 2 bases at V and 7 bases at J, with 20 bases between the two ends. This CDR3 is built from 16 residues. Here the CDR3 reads CASSPIMVRTAVGYTF. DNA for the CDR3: TGTGCCAGCTCACCAATTATGGTGAGGACAGCGGTTGGCTACACCTTC.

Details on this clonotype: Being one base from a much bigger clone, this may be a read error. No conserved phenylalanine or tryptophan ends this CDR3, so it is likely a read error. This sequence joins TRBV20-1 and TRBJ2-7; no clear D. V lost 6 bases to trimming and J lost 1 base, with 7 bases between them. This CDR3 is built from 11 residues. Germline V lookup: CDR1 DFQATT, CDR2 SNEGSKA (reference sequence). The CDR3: CSASLSYEQYS. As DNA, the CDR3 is TGCAGTGCGTCTCTTTCCTACGAGCAGTACTCC.

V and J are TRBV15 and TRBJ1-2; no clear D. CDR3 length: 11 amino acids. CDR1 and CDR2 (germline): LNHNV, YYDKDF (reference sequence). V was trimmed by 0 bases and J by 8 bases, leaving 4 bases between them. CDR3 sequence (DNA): TGTGCCACCAGCAGAGACGAAGGCTACACCTTC. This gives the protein CATSRDEGYTF.

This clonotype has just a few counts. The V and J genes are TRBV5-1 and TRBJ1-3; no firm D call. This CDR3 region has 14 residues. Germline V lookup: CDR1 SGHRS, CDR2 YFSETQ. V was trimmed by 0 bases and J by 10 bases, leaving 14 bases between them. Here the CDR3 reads CASSLAGPGSTIYF. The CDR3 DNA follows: TGCGCCAGCAGCTTGGCCGGTCCCGGAAGTACCATATATTTT.

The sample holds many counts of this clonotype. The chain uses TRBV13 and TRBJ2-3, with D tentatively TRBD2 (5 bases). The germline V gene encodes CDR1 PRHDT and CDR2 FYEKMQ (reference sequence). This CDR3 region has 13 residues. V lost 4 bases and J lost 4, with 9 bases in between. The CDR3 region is CASSSNGADTQYF. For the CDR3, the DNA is TGTGCCAGCAGCTCGAACGGGGCAGATACGCAGTATTTT.

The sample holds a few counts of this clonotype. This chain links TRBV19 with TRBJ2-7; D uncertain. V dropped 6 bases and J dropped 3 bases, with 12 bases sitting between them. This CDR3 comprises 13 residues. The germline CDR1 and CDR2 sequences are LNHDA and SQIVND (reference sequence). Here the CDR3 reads CASRKTESYEQYF. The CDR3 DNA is TGTGCCAGTAGAAAGACGGAGAGCTACGAGCAGTACTTC.

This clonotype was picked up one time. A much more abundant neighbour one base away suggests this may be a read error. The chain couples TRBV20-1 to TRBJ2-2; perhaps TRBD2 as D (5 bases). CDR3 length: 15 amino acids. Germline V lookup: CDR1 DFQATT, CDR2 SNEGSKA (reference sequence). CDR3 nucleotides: TGCAGTACTAGAGATTCTCGCGGTGGGGCCGGGGAGCTGTTTTTT. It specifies CSTRDSRGGAGELFF.